This is a list of T cell receptor beta chains from one sample in a study of shared clonotypes between healthy human individuals. Measured with immunoSEQ multiplex PCR; TCRdb has only the in-frame clones, and not every one. The table lists 950,000 to 1,300,000 clones, around 75% of them singletons. The sequenced sample was memory CD4+ T cells sorted from blood. The origin of the receptors is a man aged 18 to 30 in good health. The CDR3 runs from the conserved cysteine through the conserved F or W. A D gene is named only where the DNA matches it firmly. Not every row has a clone size; where given, it reads once, few, many or a size class.

J,D,V,length,size,DNA,CDR3
TRBJ2-1,.,TRBV15,16,.,TGTGCCACCAGCAGAGATCAGGGGCTTACAACGAATGAGCAGTTCTTC,CATSRDQGLTTNEQFF
TRBJ2-7,TRBD1,TRBV2,14,few,TGTGCCAGCAGACTACGGGACAGAACCTACGAGCAGTACTTC,CASRLRDRTYEQYF
TRBJ2-7,.,TRBV2,12,.,TGTGCCAGCAGGGCAGGGACCCGCGAGCAGTACTTC,CASRAGTREQYF
TRBJ1-1,TRBD1,TRBV30,15,.,TGTGCCTGGAGGCCGAACGGCAGGGGGCCCACTGAAGCTTTCTTT,CAWRPNGRGPTEAFF
TRBJ2-1,TRBD2,TRBV2,15,.,TGTGCCAGCAGTGCCGAACTAGCGGGAGTCAATGAGCAGTTCTTC,CASSAELAGVNEQFF
TRBJ1-1,.,TRBV4-1,18,.,TGCGCCAGCAGCCAAGGTAGGGCGGAGGGGGGCCAGAACACTGAAGCTTTCTTT,CASSQGRAEGGQNTEAFF
TRBJ1-1,.,TRBV6-6,13,few,TGTGCCAGCAGTTACGGGCAGGGCACTGAAGCTTTCTTT,CASSYGQGTEAFF
TRBJ2-3,.,TRBV6-1,13,.,TGTGCCAGCGGTCAGGGGGGCCCAGATACGCAGTATTTT,CASGQGGPDTQYF
TRBJ1-4,.,TRBV20-1,11,few,TGCAGTGCTAGAGATCTAGCCAGGGTTCGTTTT,CSARDLARVRF
TRBJ2-7,.,TRBV27,13,.,TGTGCCAGCAGAGGTGAGGTACGACGCGAGCAGTACTTC,CASRGEVRREQYF
TRBJ2-7,.,TRBV7-8,14,.,TGTGCCAGCAGCTTGGCAGGGGGGCTCTACGAGCAGTACTTC,CASSLAGGLYEQYF
TRBJ1-5,.,TRBV4-1,15,.,TGCGCCAGCAGCCCTTCGGACAGATTCAATCAGCCCCAGCATTTT,CASSPSDRFNQPQHF
TRBJ2-1,TRBD1,TRBV30,14,once,TGTGCCTGGACACGACAGGGGATGGTGGGTGAGCAGTTCTTC,CAWTRQGMVGEQFF
TRBJ1-4,.,TRBV29-1,12,.,TGCAGCGTTGGAGGGAATAATGAAAAACTGTTTTTT,CSVGGNNEKLFF
TRBJ2-7,TRBD2,TRBV10-3,14,.,TGTGCCAGCCGGGACCCGGCGGGAGGGTACGAGCAGTACTTC,CASRDPAGGYEQYF
TRBJ1-5,.,TRBV6-1,12,few,TGTGCCAGCAGTGATGGGAGGCAGCCCCAGCATTTT,CASSDGRQPQHF
TRBJ1-5,TRBD1,TRBV7-9,14,.,TGTGCCAGCAGCCGCGGGACAGGGGAACAGCCCCAGCATTTT,CASSRGTGEQPQHF
TRBJ2-1,.,TRBV4-2,14,few,TGTGCCAGCAGCCAGACGAGCTCCTACAATGAGCAGTTCTTC,CASSQTSSYNEQFF
TRBJ2-1,.,TRBV7-8,15,.,TGTGCCAGCAGAGACCGGATGGAGTCCTACAATGAGCAGTTCTTC,CASRDRMESYNEQFF
TRBJ2-2,.,TRBV9,17,few,TGTGCCAGCAGCGTAGTTCGAGCGGGCGACTCAACCGGGGAGCTGTTTTTT,CASSVVRAGDSTGELFF
TRBJ2-2,.,TRBV28,15,.,TGTGCCAGCATCTTTGGAAGGACCAACACCGGGGAGCTGTTTTTT,CASIFGRTNTGELFF
TRBJ2-7,TRBD2,TRBV7-2,17,.,TGTGCCAGCAGCCTCGCGCGGACTAGCGGGAGTCCCTACGAGCAGTACTTC,CASSLARTSGSPYEQYF
TRBJ1-4,.,TRBV27,15,.,TGTGCCAGCAGTCCACGGACACTTCCTAATGAAAAACTGTTTTTT,CASSPRTLPNEKLFF
TRBJ2-1,TRBD1,TRBV2,13,once,TGTGCCAGCAGTTACGGACAGGGGACCAAGCAGTTCTTC,CASSYGQGTKQFF
TRBJ2-7,.,TRBV5-1,15,.,TGCGCCAGCAGCTTGATGGGGAGCCCCCCCTACGAGCAGTACTTC,CASSLMGSPPYEQYF
TRBJ2-5,.,TRBV7-9,15,.,TGTGCCAGCAGCTTGGGTGCGGGGGCCGAGGAGACCCAGTACTTC,CASSLGAGAEETQYF
TRBJ2-3,.,TRBV29-1,14,.,TGCAGCGCTGAAGAGGGGATGAAGCCAGATACGCAGTATTTT,CSAEEGMKPDTQYF
TRBJ2-5,.,TRBV6-5,15,.,TGTGCCAGCAGTTATGGGGACTCCGGAGGAGAGACCCAGTACTTC,CASSYGDSGGETQYF
TRBJ2-5,.,TRBV19,14,.,TGTGCCAGTAGTATGCGGGCAGGGCGAGAGACCCAGTACTTC,CASSMRAGRETQYF
TRBJ2-3,TRBD2,TRBV5-6,15,.,TGTGCCAGCAGCTCAATAGCGGGGGCCACAGATACGCAGTATTTT,CASSSIAGATDTQYF
TRBJ1-6,TRBD1,TRBV10-3,13,once,TGTGCCGCAGGACAGGGGTTAAATTCACCCCTCCACTTT,CAAGQGLNSPLHF
TRBJ2-1,.,TRBV5-4,13,.,TGTGCCAGCAGCTTGAGAGGGGTCAATGAGCAGTTCTTC,CASSLRGVNEQFF
TRBJ2-2,TRBD2,TRBV9,17,.,TGTGCCAGCAGCAAATCAGGTAGTAGCGGGATACCCGGGGAGCTGTTTTTT,CASSKSGSSGIPGELFF
TRBJ2-5,TRBD2,TRBV2,14,.,TGTGCCAGCGAGCCTAGGACTAGCGGAGAGACCCAGTACTTC,CASEPRTSGETQYF
TRBJ2-6,TRBD1,TRBV5-1,15,.,TGCGCCAGCAGCTCTACAGGGGGCGCAGCCAACGTCCTGACTTTC,CASSSTGGAANVLTF
TRBJ2-4,.,TRBV10-3,15,.,TGTGCCATCAGTGATAGTTACAGGGTATCAAACATTCAGTACTTC,CAISDSYRVSNIQYF
TRBJ2-1,TRBD2,TRBV7-2,15,.,TGTGCCAGCAGCGTGGGACTAGCGTATTACAATGAGCAGTTCTTC,CASSVGLAYYNEQFF
TRBJ1-3,.,TRBV11-2,14,.,TGTGCCAGCAGCTGGACGGGGTCTGGAAACACCATATATTTT,CASSWTGSGNTIYF
TRBJ2-1,TRBD2,TRBV11-2,19,.,TGTGCCAGCAGCTTACGGACTAGCGGGAGAGTCGGGTCCTACAATGAGCAGTTCTTC,CASSLRTSGRVGSYNEQFF
TRBJ1-5,.,TRBV27,14,.,TGTGCCAGCAGCCCCTGGGGACTTCATCAGCCCCAGCATTTT,CASSPWGLHQPQHF
TRBJ2-1,TRBD2,TRBV5-5,15,.,TGTGCCAGCAGCTTGGGGCTAGCGGGTAACAATGAGCAGTTCTTC,CASSLGLAGNNEQFF
TRBJ1-4,.,TRBV5-1,14,.,TGCGCCAGCAGCGCAACAGGGACTAATGAAAAACTGTTTTTT,CASSATGTNEKLFF
TRBJ2-1,.,TRBV5-1,15,once,TGCGCCAGCAGCATGATGACAGGTTTACCTAATGAGCAGTTCTTC,CASSMMTGLPNEQFF
TRBJ1-5,.,TRBV9,14,few,TGTGCCAGCAGCGTAGATCCGGGGGATCAGCCCCAGCATTTT,CASSVDPGDQPQHF
TRBJ2-6,.,TRBV5-1,15,.,TGCGCCAGTAGGATTTCGAGCTCTGGGGCCAACGTCCTGACTTTC,CASRISSSGANVLTF
TRBJ1-2,.,TRBV6-5,12,.,TGTGCCAGCAGTCTGGACAGCTATGGCTACACCTTC,CASSLDSYGYTF
TRBJ2-7,.,TRBV7-8,12,.,TGTGCCAGCAGCAGGCTGACCTACGAGCAGTACTTC,CASSRLTYEQYF
TRBJ1-1,TRBD1,TRBV28,15,.,TGTGCCAGCAGTCCGTCGACAGGGAGGTGGTCTGAAGCTTTCTTT,CASSPSTGRWSEAFF